Sequencing of this T cell receptor beta chain was carried out in a study of CD8 T cells in Susac syndrome. Background on the study: Patients with Susac syndrome who were sequenced included over five with active disease and eight in remission.

Random hexamers were used to reverse transcribe an amount of about 0.45 to 1 ug RNA. With immunoSEQ multiplex PCR, TCR beta CDR3 was amplified across 54 Vbeta and 13 Jbeta. TCRdb passed the immunoSEQ multiplex PCR reads through MiXCR, listing each CDR3 protein once. This table holds some 180,000 distinct CDR3 sequences, around 90% found once. This clonotype was picked up one time. Its specificity is unknown. Study-wide results and caveats: The relatively small number of individuals in the TCR sequencing and HLA analysis was acknowledged by the study. In Susac patients, clonal expansion was not detected in CD4+ cells.

Germline-derived CDR1 and CDR2 are SGDLS and YYNGEE. The CDR3 runs 15 residues. Trimming removed 3 bases at V and 2 bases at J, with 12 bases between. The chain uses TRBV9 and TRBJ2-1; D is possibly TRBD2 (6 bases). This clonotype originated in a human donor with Susac syndrome. Material: CD4+ T cells from PBMCs. The CDR3 DNA follows: TGTGCCAGCAGCGAGCTGGCGGGGACCTACAATGAGCAGTTCTTC. Translation gives CASSELAGTYNEQFF. Drawing the rest from reference TRBV9 and TRBJ2-1, the complete variable domain is DSGVTQTPKHLITATGQRVTLRCSPRSGDLSVYWYQQSLDQGLQFLIQYYNGEERAKGNILERFSAQQFPDLHSELNLSSLELGDSALYFCASSELAGTYNEQFFGPGTRLTVL.